The text below deals with one TCR beta chain. The entry originates in a study of blood T cell repertoires in COVID-19. Looking at the study overall: Acute and convalescent COVID-19 samples came from the United States, Italy and Spain. The analysed material was cDNA or gDNA that came from T cells, B-cell-depleted T cells, or PBMCs.

Original handling: Nucleated cell number was recorded as an estimate derived from reference gene primer amplification. Produced via immunoSEQ multiplex PCR; TCRdb's table is partial and in-frame only. V and J calls and clone size follow that table, whereas D and trimming were derived from the DNA. The sample holds 120,000 to 150,000 clones, approximately 89% seen once. The germline V gene encodes CDR1 LGHDT and CDR2 YNNKEL (reference sequence). CDR3 length: 11 amino acids. V dropped 5 bases and J dropped 5 bases, with 7 bases sitting between them. Sample: peripheral blood. V is TRBV3-1 (or the pseudogene TRBV3-2) and J is TRBJ2-7; the D is unclear. The TCR comes from a human donor in a cohort sampled during active COVID-19. The chain's CDR3 is CASSNLNEQYF. For the CDR3, the DNA is TGTGCCAGCAGCAACTTAAACGAGCAGTACTTC.